This TCR beta chain comes out of a study of cytomegalovirus exposure and HLA in healthy donors. The overall study: Falling in the Caucasian-associated ancestry cluster were about four fifths of 300 to 500 genotyped donors.

General study findings and limits: Later analysis showed most CMV-associated TCR beta chains appearing HLA-restricted. There were some public TCRs occurring in many donors, but most TCR sequences were rare.

As for this clone: Its antigen is unknown.

The PCR used 60 Vbeta and 13 Jbeta primers. Profiled with immunoSEQ multiplex PCR; TCRdb holds only in-frame clones, not every one. The sample lists 100,000 to 150,000 clones, roughly a sixth occurring once. Germline loops: CDR1 SGHTA, CDR2 FQGNSA. The V and J ends lost 5 bases and 1 base respectively, with 6 bases between them. There are 13 residues in the CDR3. These donors counted as nominally healthy when sampled, but unrecorded immune exposures were likely. Sequencing input: PBMCs. The genes are TRBV7-2 and TRBJ2-1; D unclear. The clonotype was recovered from a female donor in good health and CMV-seropositive. The CDR3 nucleotides read TGTGCCAGCAGCCCCCGTTCCTACAATGAGCAGTTCTTC. Amino acid sequence: CASSPRSYNEQFF.